The entry that follows covers one T cell receptor (beta chain) sequence. This record belongs to a study of T cell responses to AZD1222 COVID-19 vaccine. The CDR3 has 13 residues. Between the trimmed V and J ends, which lost 4 bases and 7 bases, there was a span of 11 bases. Germline V CDR1 and CDR2: SGHNT, YENEEA. Data came from immunoSEQ multiplex PCR; TCRdb stores just in-frame clones and leaves some out. The sample holds roughly 97,000 clones, around 89% seen once. The chain uses TRBV11-3 and TRBJ2-1; D unresolved. The clonotype originates from an adult in good health. The sequencing here drew on peripheral blood, taken on day 0 of AZD1222 vaccination. This chain's CDR3 is CASSSRPANEQFF. CDR3 sequence (DNA): TGTGCCAGCAGCTCGCGACCGGCAAATGAGCAGTTCTTC. Drawing the rest from reference TRBV11-3 and TRBJ2-1, the complete variable domain is EAGVVQSPRYKIIEKKQPVAFWCNPISGHNTLYWYLQNLGQGPELLIRYENEEAVDDSQLPKDRFSAERLKGVDSTLKIQPAELGDSAVYLCASSSRPANEQFFGPGTRLTVL.